This T cell receptor beta chain originates from a study of graft-versus-host responses after intestinal transplantation. The CDR3 extends over 16 amino acids. Trimming at V came to 5 bases and at J to 0 bases, leaving 10 bases not matched to a gene. CDR1 and CDR2 (germline): SGHNT, YYREEE (reference sequence). Graft material was processed, releasing intraepithelial and lamina propria lymphocytes. TCRdb's table, derived via immunoSEQ multiplex PCR, lists solely in-frame clones and lacks some. Here the sample spans 15,000 to 20,000 clones, over 65% being singletons. This TCR derives from a human patient who received an intestinal transplant, so some T cells may come from the graft donor. Here the sequenced sample was ileum tissue, taken approximately 3 weeks after intestinal transplant. The chain joins TRBV5-4 to TRBJ1-1; 7 bases are shared with TRBD1. This chain's CDR3 is CASRQTGLGLNTEAFF. The DNA for the CDR3 is TGTGCCAGCAGGCAGACAGGGCTTGGGTTGAACACTGAAGCTTTCTTT.